A selection of T cell receptor beta chains follows, all from one sample in a study of OX40 agonist ivuxolimab in advanced cancers. The assay was immunoSEQ multiplex PCR, and TCRdb's table has in-frame clones only and misses some. In the table there are tens of thousands of clones, around 86% of which are singletons. The source was CD4+ or CD8+ T cells sorted from blood, collected in a trial of the OX40 agonist ivuxolimab. The receptors shown here come from an adult with an advanced solid tumor such as melanoma, head and neck, liver or kidney cancer. The CDR3 runs from the conserved cysteine through the conserved F or W. The D gene is left open where the match is weak. Some rows mark clone size as missing; the rest say once, few, many or name a class of expanded clone.

>NA|NA|TRBJ2-3|TRBV19|12
TGTGCCAGTAGTACTAACACAGATACGCAGTATTTT
CASSTNTDTQYF
>NA|NA|TRBJ1-2|TRBV5-6|13
TGTGCCAGCGGTACGTCGCCCCGCCTGGGCTACACCTTC
CASGTSPRLGYTF
>TRBD1|NA|TRBJ1-2|TRBV27|14
TGTGCCAGCAGCCGGTCGCCAGGGGGGGGTGGCTACACCTTC
CASSRSPGGGGYTF
>NA|NA|TRBJ2-3|TRBV5-1|16
TGCGCCAGCAGCTTGGGGTCAACTTCAAACACAGATACGCAGTATTTT
CASSLGSTSNTDTQYF
>NA|once|TRBJ2-7|TRBV27|15
TGTGCCAGCAGGCGGGCCCAGGGGATAAGTTACGAGCAGTACTTC
CASRRAQGISYEQYF
>NA|NA|TRBJ2-7|TRBV30|11
TGTGCCTGGAGTGGGGTTGACGAGCAGTACTTC
CAWSGVDEQYF
>NA|NA|TRBJ1-1|TRBV18|12
TGTGCCAGCTCACCCATGGGACCTGAAGCTTTCTTT
CASSPMGPEAFF
>NA|NA|TRBJ1-4|TRBV7-8|15
TGTGCCAGCAGCCGCGCCGGGGGCTGGTATGAAAAACTGTTTTTT
CASSRAGGWYEKLFF
>NA|NA|TRBJ2-3|TRBV6-1|15
TGTGCCAGCAACCCTAGGAGGGGGGCAACAGATACGCAGTATTTT
CASNPRRGATDTQYF
>TRBD1|NA|TRBJ1-2|TRBV7-9|14
TGTGCCATCAACGACAGGGGGGCAGGAGGTGGCTACACCTTC
CAINDRGAGGGYTF
>NA|NA|TRBJ1-1|TRBV6-5|14
TGTGCCAGCACAACTGGGGGGTTTGGCCCTGAAGCTTTCTTT
CASTTGGFGPEAFF
>TRBD1|NA|TRBJ2-7|TRBV18|13
TGTGCCAGCTCGCAAGGACAGGGGGACGAGCAGTACTTC
CASSQGQGDEQYF
>NA|NA|TRBJ2-5|TRBV7-2|15
TGTGCCAGCAGCTTAGGCTGGGGGTACCAAGAGACCCAGTACTTC
CASSLGWGYQETQYF
>NA|NA|TRBJ2-1|TRBV14|14
TGTGCCAGCAGCCAAGATCGGGGGGCGGCTGAGCAGTTCTTC
CASSQDRGAAEQFF
>NA|NA|TRBJ1-6|TRBV19|13
TGTGCCAGTAGTATGGGACTGAATTCACCCCTCCACTTT
CASSMGLNSPLHF
>NA|NA|TRBJ2-7|TRBV7-8|13
TGTGCCAGCAGCTACCAGGGTTCCCACGAGCAGTACTTC
CASSYQGSHEQYF
>NA|once|TRBJ2-6|TRBV15|17
TGTGCCACCAGCAGAGATCTCAGAGAGGCTGGGGCCAACGTCCTGACTTTC
CATSRDLREAGANVLTF
>NA|NA|TRBJ1-1|TRBV25-1|15
TGTGCCAGCAGCGGCAGATCAGGGGAGAACACTGAAGCTTTCTTT
CASSGRSGENTEAFF
>NA|NA|TRBJ2-7|TRBV6-5|14
TGTGCCAGCAACGGGGCGGTTAGCTCCTACGAGCAGTACTTC
CASNGAVSSYEQYF
>NA|once|TRBJ2-1|TRBV12-2|16
TGTGCAAGTCGCCCCCCCGGGGCTAGCGGCTACAATGAGCAGTTCTTC
CASRPPGASGYNEQFF
>NA|NA|TRBJ1-4|TRBV6-4|14
TGTGCCAGCAGGGGCAGGCAGATTAATGAAAAACTGTTTTTT
CASRGRQINEKLFF
>NA|NA|TRBJ2-1|TRBV7-9|15
TGTGCCAGCAGCTTAGCGGGGGGAACGTACAATGAGCAGTTCTTC
CASSLAGGTYNEQFF
>TRBD1|NA|TRBJ2-4|TRBV11-2|16
TGTGCCAGCAGCGAACAGGGGCTAATAGCCAAAAACATTCAGTACTTC
CASSEQGLIAKNIQYF
>TRBD1|few|TRBJ1-2|TRBV14|14
TGTGCCAGCAGCCGAGAGGGGGACAGCTATGGCTACACCTTC
CASSREGDSYGYTF
>NA|NA|TRBJ2-7|TRBV7-9|12
TGTGCCAGCAGCCTCTCTACGGGGGAGCAGTACTTC
CASSLSTGEQYF